This paragraph covers one T cell receptor (beta chain) sequence. This specimen comes from a study of Ad26.COV2.S vaccination and SARS-CoV-2 variants. Germline loops: CDR1 LNHDA, CDR2 SQIVND (reference sequence). The CDR3 spans 18 residues. Trimming took 2 bases from V and 5 from J, leaving 22 bases between them. Described treatment: roughly 19 received Ad26.COV2.S at low or high dose, single or two shots; 5 received placebo; per-sample allocation not given. Vaccine and placebo recipients were sampled on day 63 after the first injection. Profiling relied on immunoSEQ multiplex PCR, and the TCRdb table lists in-frame clones only, not all of them. Seen here are more than 300,000 clones, approximately 86% observed once, and the top ten hold approximately 1.9%.

This TCR was recovered from a person aged 18 to 65 who received the Ad26.COV2.S COVID-19 vaccine or a placebo. This specimen was peripheral blood, taken in a trial of Ad26.COV2.S vaccine versus placebo. The genes are TRBV19 and TRBJ1-5; D is unresolved. CDR3 sequence: CASSISVAGKGTDQPQHF. The CDR3 bases are TGTGCCAGTAGTATATCGGTCGCAGGTAAGGGAACGGATCAGCCCCAGCATTTT.